This T cell receptor (beta chain) was captured by sequencing in a study of blood T cell repertoires in COVID-19. Overall study context: Samples taken during acute and convalescent COVID-19 were collected in the United States, Italy and Spain. PBMCs, B-cell-depleted T cells, or T cells provided the cDNA or gDNA that made up the material.

In the original workflow: Reference gene primer amplification gave nucleated cell count estimates. The protocol was immunoSEQ multiplex PCR, while the TCRdb copy is restricted to in-frame clones and leaves out a portion. The DNA was the basis for D and trimming; V, J and clone size are from that table. Of 150,000 to 180,000 clones listed, 91% are singletons. The CDR3 is 11 residues long. V lost 7 bases and J lost 4, with 8 bases in between. Germline CDR1 reads DFQATT; CDR2 reads SNEGSKA (reference sequence). This clonotype originated in a man aged 45-60 years with acute or convalescent COVID-19. Sample: peripheral blood. V usage is TRBV20-1 and J usage is TRBJ2-1; D is uncertain. The CDR3 spells CSVSRYNEQFF. CDR3 nucleotides: TGCAGTGTTTCGAGATACAATGAGCAGTTCTTC.